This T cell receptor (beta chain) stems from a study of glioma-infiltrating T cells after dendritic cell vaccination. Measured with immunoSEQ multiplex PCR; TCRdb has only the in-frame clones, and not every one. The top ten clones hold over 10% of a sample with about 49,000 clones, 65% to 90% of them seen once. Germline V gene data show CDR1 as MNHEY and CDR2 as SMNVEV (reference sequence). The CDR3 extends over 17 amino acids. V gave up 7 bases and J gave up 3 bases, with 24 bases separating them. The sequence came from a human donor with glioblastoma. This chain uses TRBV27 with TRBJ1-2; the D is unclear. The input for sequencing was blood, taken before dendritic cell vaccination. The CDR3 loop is CASILPPRRVTDYGYTF. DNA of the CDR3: TGTGCCAGCATTCTCCCTCCCCGGAGGGTGACGGACTATGGCTACACCTTC.